Listed here are 22 T cell receptor beta chains from one sample, sequenced in a study of response to subunit inactivated influenza vaccine. TCRdb analysed the RT-PCR reads with MiXCR anew, one entry per CDR3 protein. The data show a few hundred thousand distinct CDR3 sequences, 9.5% to 13% seen once. The starting material was PBMCs from blood, obtained roughly 47 days after vaccination. These receptors were collected from a man aged 45 to 65 who received an inactivated influenza vaccine.

The rearrangement uses TRBV11-1 and TRBJ2-6; 14 nucleotides agree with TRBD2. The CDR3 runs 21 residues. Germline V CDR1 and CDR2: SGHAT, FQDESV (reference sequence). The ends lost 5 bases at V and 4 bases at J; junction bases unmatched: 16. The CDR3 nucleotides read TGTGCCAGCAGCACTGGACTAGCGGGAGGTCCCCGTGTGTGGGGGGCCAACGTCCTGACTTTC. As protein: CASSTGLAGGPRVWGANVLTF.

This clonotype has a count of ten or more. This chain links TRBV5-6 with TRBJ1-3; perhaps TRBD1 as D (6 bases). Germline CDR1 reads SGHDT; CDR2 reads YYEEEE. The V end lost 0 bases, the J end lost 2 bases, and 12 bases lay between the germline ends. The CDR3 loop spans 16 amino acids. The CDR3, as DNA: TGTGCCAGCAGCTTGGGGTTCGGGGGGCCTGGAAACACCATATATTTT. Protein: CASSLGFGGPGNTIYF.

This clonotype was observed a handful of times. The chain couples TRBV20-1 to TRBJ2-3; 15 nucleotides agree with TRBD2. J lost 14 bases, V lost 6 bases, and 9 bases had no gene match. This CDR3 contains 13 residues. Germline values: CDR1 DFQATT, CDR2 SNEGSKA (reference sequence). This CDR3 is CSARTSGRAPLYF. For the CDR3, the DNA is TGCAGTGCGCGGACTAGCGGGAGGGCCCCACTGTATTTT.

This clonotype has only a few counts. The rearrangement joins TRBV4-2 to TRBJ2-1, with D tentatively TRBD2 (6 bases). Germline values: CDR1 LGHNA, CDR2 YNFKEQ. This CDR3 has 14 amino acids. V lost 4 bases to trimming and J lost 7 bases, with 14 bases between them. CDR3 region: CASSPVGGANEQFF. CDR3 coding DNA: TGTGCCAGCAGCCCGGTTGGCGGGGCGAATGAGCAGTTCTTC.

The chain combines TRBV7-3 with TRBJ2-1, with D tentatively TRBD1 (6 bases). Per germline, CDR1 SGHTA and CDR2 FQGTGA. Trimming left V 5 bases short and J 7 bases short, with 27 bases between. CDR3 length equals 18 residues. The chain's CDR3 is CASSLIGGRPNSRNEQFF. The CDR3 DNA reads TGTGCCAGCAGCCTAATAGGGGGACGGCCTAACTCCCGAAATGAGCAGTTCTTC.

This chain joins TRBV28 and TRBJ2-4, with TRBD2 as a possible D gene (6 bases). This CDR3 spans 16 amino acids. V shed 1 base and J shed 7 bases, with 17 bases lying between them. The V gene's germline CDR1 is MDHEN and CDR2 SYDVKM. Here the CDR3 DNA reads TGTGCCAGCAGTTTATATGGAGGGGTAACTAGGAACATTCAGTACTTC. Translation: CASSLYGGVTRNIQYF.

This clonotype was detected only a few times. V gene TRBV7-3 combines with J gene TRBJ2-3; 7 nucleotides line up with TRBD1. There are 16 residues in the CDR3. With 4 bases clipped from V and 3 bases from J, the junction kept 10 bases outside the gene matches. The germline CDR1 and CDR2 sequences are SGHTA and FQGTGA. CDR3 amino acids: CASSSPGQRGTDTQYF. CDR3 nucleotide sequence: TGTGCCAGCAGCTCTCCGGGACAGAGAGGGACAGATACGCAGTATTTT.

The chain combines TRBV5-6 with TRBJ2-3; TRBD1 matches 7 bases. Germline trimming cut 5 bases from V and 6 bases from J; bases unmatched to any gene: 6. CDR1 SGHDT and CDR2 YYEEEE come from the germline V gene. This CDR3 has 13 residues. For the CDR3, the DNA is TGTGCCAGCAGGGGACAGTCCCGGGATACGCAGTATTTT. Amino acid sequence: CASRGQSRDTQYF.

V and J are TRBV29-1 and TRBJ2-5, with a possible D match to TRBD1 (5 bases). The CDR3 has 13 amino acids. V was pared by 4 bases and J by 5 bases, with 14 bases between. CDR1 and CDR2 from the germline V gene are SQVTM and ANQGSEA. CDR3 sequence reads: CSVGIRVRETQYF. The CDR3 region has the DNA TGCAGCGTTGGTATCAGGGTGAGGGAGACCCAGTACTTC. The full variable domain, rest sourced from reference TRBV29-1 and TRBJ2-5, is SAVISQKPSRDICQRGTSLTIQCQVDSQVTMMFWYRQQPGQSLTLIATANQGSEATYESGFVIDKFPISRPNLTFSTLTVSNMSPEDSSIYLCSVGIRVRETQYFGPGTRLLVL.

This clonotype was counted many times. The rearrangement uses TRBV10-3 and TRBJ1-6, with D perhaps TRBD1 (5 bases). The V gene lost 0 bases and the J gene lost 6 bases, with 12 bases spanning the gap. The CDR3 length is 16 residues. Germline V gene lookup returns CDR1 ENHRY and CDR2 SYGVKD. The CDR3 spells CAISESLGQTNSPLHF. The CDR3 coding sequence is TGTGCCATCAGTGAGTCGTTGGGGCAGACTAATTCACCCCTCCACTTT.

J is TRBJ1-5 and V is TRBV5-5, with a possible D match to TRBD1 (6 bases). CDR3 length equals 15 residues. With 0 bases removed from V and 4 bases from J, the gap between germline ends came to 11 bases. CDR1 and CDR2 from the germline V gene are SGHKS and YYEKEE (reference sequence). CDR3 bases: TGTGCCAGCAGCTTGGATGGACAGCCGAATCAGCCCCAGCATTTT. Translated: CASSLDGQPNQPQHF.

This clonotype was observed at least ten times. V is TRBV5-1 and J is TRBJ2-7; 7 nucleotides agree with TRBD1. V was clipped by 4 bases and J by 3 bases; unmatched bases: 10. Germline V gene sequence: CDR1 SGHRS, CDR2 YFSETQ. CDR3 size: 15 residues. CDR3 bases: TGCGCCAGCAGCCCGGGACAGATCATTTTCTACGAGCAGTACTTC. Translated: CASSPGQIIFYEQYF.

The rearrangement uses TRBV25-1 and TRBJ1-3; D is possibly TRBD1 (5 bases). CDR3 length equals 16 residues. Trimming removed 3 bases from V and 2 bases from J, with 14 bases in between. The germline V gene encodes CDR1 MGHDK and CDR2 SYGVNS. CDR3: CASSDVGVGAGNTIYF. The CDR3 DNA is TGTGCCAGCAGTGACGTCGGAGTAGGGGCTGGAAACACCATATATTTT. The full variable domain, rest sourced from reference TRBV25-1 and TRBJ1-3, is EADIYQTPRYLVIGTGKKITLECSQTMGHDKMYWYQQDPGMELHLIHYSYGVNSTEKGDLSSESTVSRIRTEHFPLTLESARPSHTSQYLCASSDVGVGAGNTIYFGEGSWLTVV.

The sample holds a few counts of this clonotype. The chain couples TRBV2 to TRBJ1-4; D gene uncertain. The V and J ends lost 3 bases and 7 bases respectively, with 6 bases between them. Germline V gives CDR1 SNHLY, CDR2 FYNNEI. CDR3 size: 12 residues. CDR3 in amino acids: CASSEEGEKLFF. CDR3 sequence (DNA): TGTGCCAGCAGTGAGGAGGGTGAAAAACTGTTTTTT. Full variable domain (missing parts from reference TRBV2 and TRBJ1-4): EPEVTQTPSHQVTQMGQEVILRCVPISNHLYFYWYRQILGQKVEFLVSFYNNEISEKSEIFDDQFSVERPDGSNFTLKIRSTKLEDSAMYFCASSEEGEKLFFGSGTQLSVL.

This clonotype was picked up a small number of times. The gene calls are TRBV5-5 and TRBJ1-5, with 9 bases identical to TRBD1. This CDR3 has 14 amino acids. J was trimmed by 4 bases and V by 3 bases; bases with no gene match: 2. From germline, CDR1 is SGHKS and CDR2 YYEKEE (reference sequence). CDR3 DNA sequence: TGTGCCAGCAGCTGGGACAGGGTGAATCAGCCCCAGCATTTT. Amino acids: CASSWDRVNQPQHF.

This clonotype came up a few times. J is TRBJ2-3 and V is TRBV10-3; 7 bases line up with TRBD2. Germline V gene data show CDR1 as ENHRY and CDR2 as SYGVKD. Trimming at V came to 3 bases and at J to 2 bases, leaving 5 bases not matched to a gene. This CDR3 is built from 15 residues. CDR3 nucleotides: TGTGCCATCAGTGATGGACTAGATTTCACAGATACGCAGTATTTT. Amino acids: CAISDGLDFTDTQYF.

In this sample, this clonotype turned up many times. The chain recombines TRBV12-3 or TRBV12-4 with TRBJ2-7; TRBD1 aligns across 7 bases. Trimming at V came to 6 bases and at J to 4 bases, leaving 6 bases not matched to a gene. The CDR3 has 13 amino acids. This chain's CDR3 is CASRETGLYEQYF. As DNA, the CDR3 is TGTGCCAGCAGGGAGACAGGGTTGTACGAGCAGTACTTC.

The rearrangement joins TRBV5-1 to TRBJ2-5; D is undetermined. The germline CDR1 and CDR2 sequences are SGHRS and YFSETQ. V was pared by 4 bases and J by 3 bases, with 10 bases between. The CDR3 consists of 13 residues. CDR3 residues: CASSPGPEETQYF. The CDR3 DNA reads as TGCGCCAGCAGCCCGGGCCCTGAAGAGACCCAGTACTTC.

The chain uses TRBV20-1 and TRBJ1-5; maybe TRBD1 (6 bases). Germline V gene data show CDR1 as DFQATT and CDR2 as SNEGSKA (reference sequence). V was trimmed by 4 bases and J by 3 bases, leaving 19 bases between them. There are 16 residues in the CDR3. The CDR3 loop reads CSAILGGGPNNQPQHF. The CDR3 DNA reads TGCAGTGCTATACTGGGTGGGGGGCCTAACAATCAGCCCCAGCATTTT.

This clonotype was found once. Mismatch with germline at one junction end may stem from a read error. The gene calls are TRBV12-3 or TRBV12-4 and TRBJ2-1; tentatively, D is TRBD1 (6 bases). The CDR3 sequence is 15 residues long. The CDR3 spells CASSLGRGTPNVQFF. For the CDR3, the DNA is TGTGCCAGCAGTTTGGGTAGGGGGACGCCCAATGTGCAGTTCTTC.

This clonotype was seen at least ten times. This chain links TRBV20-1 with TRBJ2-1; 8 nucleotides match TRBD2. The V segment lost 1 base and the J segment 10 bases; nucleotides outside the gene matches: 6. Germline V gene data show CDR1 as DFQATT and CDR2 as SNEGSKA (reference sequence). CDR3 length: 13 residues. CDR3 loop: CSARVPLAGEQFF. The CDR3, as DNA: TGCAGTGCTAGAGTCCCTCTAGCGGGCGAGCAGTTCTTC.

This clonotype has ten or more counts. In nucleotides, the CDR3 is TGTGCCAGCAGGAGCAGTAGCGCTTACACCGGGGAGCTGTTTTTT. Amino acids: CASRSSSAYTGELFF. The genes are TRBV12-3 or TRBV12-4 and TRBJ2-2; D is possibly TRBD2 (5 bases). The CDR3 loop spans 15 amino acids. Trimming removed 6 bases at V and 3 bases at J, with 14 bases between.